This is a list of T cell receptor beta chains from one sample in a study of T cells in Graves' hyperthyroidism and ophthalmopathy. TCRdb reanalysed the multiplex PCR reads using MiXCR and keeps one entry per CDR3 protein. The data contain 550,000 to 700,000 distinct CDR3 sequences, approximately 44% of them singletons. The source material was peripheral blood or thyroid tissue (not recorded which). The receptors were gathered from an adult woman with Graves' disease, either hyperthyroidism or ophthalmopathy (not recorded which). Both conserved end residues are part of each CDR3. The D gene is left open where the match is weak. Clone size is not always given. Where it is, it says once, few, many or a class for expanded clones.

CASSSRALSDYGYTF	TGTGCCAGCAGCTCTAGGGCCCTTTCTGACTATGGCTACACCTTC	TRBV13	.	TRBJ1-2	many
CASSIGQGAQETQYF	TGTGCCAGCAGCATAGGACAGGGCGCCCAAGAGACCCAGTACTTC	TRBV7-9	TRBD1	TRBJ2-5	.
CASSELIGAPMEPQHF	TGTGCCAGCAGTGAATTGATAGGGGCGCCTATGGAGCCCCAGCATTTT	TRBV2	.	TRBJ1-5	.
CASSEQGEFAEAFF	TGTGCCAGCAGTGAACAGGGGGAATTCGCTGAAGCTTTCTTT	TRBV2	TRBD1	TRBJ1-1	.
CASSLWGQGGYEQYF	TGTGCCAGCAGTTTATGGGGACAGGGGGGTTACGAGCAGTACTTC	TRBV28	TRBD1	TRBJ2-7	.
CASIPAWVSYEQYF	TGTGCCAGCATCCCTGCTTGGGTGTCCTACGAGCAGTACTTC	TRBV7-9	.	TRBJ2-7	once
CATSSDRGDTGELFF	TGTGCCACCAGCAGTGACAGGGGAGACACCGGGGAGCTGTTTTTT	TRBV15	TRBD1	TRBJ2-2	few
CASSGQGEAFF	TGTGCCAGCTCAGGACAGGGTGAAGCTTTCTTT	TRBV18	TRBD1	TRBJ1-1	.
CASSFPFGSGTGELFF	TGTGCCAGCAGTTTCCCCTTCGGGAGTGGCACCGGGGAGCTGTTTTTT	TRBV27	.	TRBJ2-2	.
CASTSGGRTEAFF	TGTGCCAGCACCTCAGGTGGGAGGACTGAAGCTTTCTTT	TRBV7-9	.	TRBJ1-1	once
CASSQETGQGNTEAFF	TGTGCCAGCAGCCAAGAAACGGGACAGGGAAACACTGAAGCTTTCTTT	TRBV9	TRBD1	TRBJ1-1	.
CSARDQGQLYGYTF	TGCAGTGCTAGAGATCAGGGACAGCTCTATGGCTACACCTTC	TRBV20-1	TRBD1	TRBJ1-2	.
CSSRETLNTEAFF	TGCAGCTCTAGGGAGACACTTAACACTGAAGCTTTCTTT	TRBV29-1	.	TRBJ1-1	.
CASSPRVRRGETQYF	TGTGCCAGCAGCCCGAGGGTTCGGCGGGGCGAGACCCAGTACTTC	TRBV7-8	.	TRBJ2-5	.
CATQVSSGTDTQYF	TGTGCCACCCAGGTGTCTAGCGGGACAGATACGCAGTATTTT	TRBV19	TRBD2	TRBJ2-3	.
CASSLPGQGGTEAGVGETQYF	TGCGCCAGCTCCCTCCCTGGACAGGGGGGAACTGAAGCGGGAGTAGGAGAGACCCAGTACTTC	TRBV10-2	TRBD1	TRBJ2-5	.
CASSARPNQGVVQYF	TGTGCCAGCAGTGCTAGACCTAACCAGGGGGTGGTGCAGTACTTC	TRBV2	TRBD1	TRBJ2-7	.
CASSPPGSRDSGANVLTF	TGTGCCAGCAGCCCCCCGGGAAGTAGAGACTCTGGGGCCAACGTCCTGACTTTC	TRBV7-9	.	TRBJ2-6	many
CAISDPQPGQGNQPQHF	TGTGCCATCAGTGATCCTCAACCGGGACAGGGCAATCAGCCCCAGCATTTT	TRBV10-3	TRBD1	TRBJ1-5	many
CASSSGAGQGYEQYF	TGTGCCAGCAGCTCGGGGGCGGGACAGGGCTACGAGCAGTACTTC	TRBV13	TRBD1	TRBJ2-7	many
CASSQRWDTEAFF	TGCGCCAGCAGCCAAAGATGGGACACTGAAGCTTTCTTT	TRBV4-1	.	TRBJ1-1	many
CSARDRDRGPLAPLHF	TGCAGTGCTAGGGACCGGGACAGGGGCCCATTAGCCCCCCTCCACTTT	TRBV20-1	TRBD1	TRBJ1-6	many
CASSGDTGTEAFF	TGTGCCAGCAGCGGAGACACCGGCACTGAAGCTTTCTTT	TRBV9	.	TRBJ1-1	many
CASLMGDRASSGYTF	TGTGCCAGTCTCATGGGGGACAGGGCTTCGAGCGGCTACACCTTC	TRBV19	TRBD1	TRBJ1-2	once
CSAVRRLSYEQYF	TGCAGTGCCGTCCGGAGACTTAGCTACGAGCAGTACTTC	TRBV20-1	.	TRBJ2-7	many
CASSSGTGDISYSPLHF	TGTGCCAGCAGCTCTGGGACAGGGGACATCTCCTATTCACCCCTCCACTTT	TRBV7-9	TRBD1	TRBJ1-6	many
CASMLGAGNQPQHF	TGTGCCAGTATGCTGGGGGCCGGCAATCAGCCCCAGCATTTT	TRBV19	.	TRBJ1-5	.
CASSIYGGRSAGELYF	TGTGCCAGTAGTATTTATGGGGGGCGCAGCGCCGGGGAGCTGTACTTC	TRBV19	.	TRBJ2-7	.
CASSPRPRGSSYEQYF	TGTGCCAGCAGTCCCCGGCCCAGGGGGAGCTCCTACGAGCAGTACTTC	TRBV2	TRBD1	TRBJ2-7	.
CAISDGRPGLAFYEQYF	TGTGCCATCAGTGATGGGCGGCCGGGACTAGCGTTCTACGAGCAGTACTTC	TRBV10-3	TRBD2	TRBJ2-7	many
CSASYLAGGETQYF	TGCAGTGCTAGTTACCTAGCGGGAGGAGAGACCCAGTACTTC	TRBV20-1	TRBD2	TRBJ2-5	.
CASSLAGERNSPLHF	TGTGCCAGCAGCTTAGCCGGGGAGAGGAATTCACCCCTCCACTTT	TRBV7-9	.	TRBJ1-6	few
CASTLLGLGTGELFF	TGTGCCAGCACCCTCCTGGGACTCGGCACCGGGGAGCTGTTTTTT	TRBV5-5	.	TRBJ2-2	many
CASSPRDRGNQPQHF	TGTGCCAGCAGTCCCCGGGACAGGGGCAATCAGCCCCAGCATTTT	TRBV6-5	TRBD1	TRBJ1-5	.
CASSRTINHEQYF	TGTGCTAGCAGCAGGACTATTAACCACGAGCAGTACTTC	TRBV7-7	.	TRBJ2-7	many
CASTGQSKQETQYF	TGTGCCAGCACTGGACAGTCTAAACAAGAGACCCAGTACTTC	TRBV2	.	TRBJ2-5	few
CASSYRGAGMEYF	TGTGCCAGCAGTTATCGGGGGGCGGGGATGGAGTACTTC	TRBV6-5	.	TRBJ2-7	many
CASSLGWGTSGYYEQYF	TGTGCCAGCAGCTTAGGGTGGGGGACTAGCGGGTACTACGAGCAGTACTTC	TRBV7-2	TRBD2	TRBJ2-7	many
CASSWGAGSQPQHF	TGTGCCAGCAGCTGGGGCGCGGGCAGTCAGCCCCAGCATTTT	TRBV12-3/TRBV12-4	.	TRBJ1-5	.
CASSLGVVHSGANVLTF	TGTGCCAGCAGCTTAGGGGTCGTCCACTCTGGGGCCAACGTCCTGACTTTC	TRBV12-3/TRBV12-4	.	TRBJ2-6	.
CASSYGTSGPEYEQYF	TGTGCCAGCAGTTACGGGACTAGCGGGCCCGAATACGAGCAGTACTTC	TRBV6-5	TRBD2	TRBJ2-7	many
CASSQFAREGRYEQYF	TGCGCCAGCAGCCAATTCGCGCGGGAGGGCCGATACGAGCAGTACTTC	TRBV7-3	TRBD2	TRBJ2-7	.
CASSTEGKGAYNEQFF	TGTGCCAGCAGCACCGAGGGGAAGGGGGCTTACAATGAGCAGTTCTTC	TRBV11-2	TRBD1	TRBJ2-1	.
CAISENSGILNEQYF	TGTGCCATCAGTGAGAATAGCGGGATTCTCAACGAGCAGTACTTC	TRBV10-3	TRBD2	TRBJ2-7	many
CSARAVPGLAGSGELFF	TGCAGTGCTAGAGCGGTTCCGGGACTAGCGGGATCCGGGGAGCTGTTTTTT	TRBV20-1	TRBD2	TRBJ2-2	.
CASRGGPSGPYEQYF	TGTGCCAGCCGAGGCGGACCTAGCGGGCCTTACGAGCAGTACTTC	TRBV28	TRBD2	TRBJ2-7	.
CTSQGGQGERGYTF	TGTACCTCGCAGGGGGGACAGGGTGAGCGAGGCTACACCTTC	TRBV6-6	TRBD1	TRBJ1-2	.
CSVARGWESGNTIYF	TGCAGCGTTGCGAGGGGCTGGGAATCTGGAAACACCATATATTTT	TRBV29-1	.	TRBJ1-3	many
CASRPGQRNEKLFF	TGTGCCTCTCGACCGGGACAGAGAAATGAAAAACTGTTTTTT	TRBV10-3	TRBD1	TRBJ1-4	many
CASSSTWTGGNQLAGYTF	TGTGCCAGCAGCTCGACATGGACAGGGGGAAATCAACTGGCGGGCTACACCTTC	TRBV5-5	TRBD1	TRBJ1-2	many
CASRRNTGELFF	TGCGCCAGCAGGAGGAACACCGGGGAGCTGTTTTTT	TRBV5-1	.	TRBJ2-2	many
CASSPDGTEAFF	TGTGCCAGCAGTCCGGACGGGACAGAAGCTTTCTTT	TRBV12-3/TRBV12-4	.	TRBJ1-1	.
CASGDRGRGQPQHF	TGTGCCAGTGGGGACAGGGGACGTGGTCAGCCCCAGCATTTT	TRBV19	TRBD1	TRBJ1-5	few
CASSLYSDTSYEQYF	TGTGCCAGCAGCTTATACTCCGACACCTCCTACGAGCAGTACTTC	TRBV7-9	.	TRBJ2-7	many